The 25 T cell receptor beta chains listed next were all sequenced from one sample in a study of blood T cell repertoires in COVID-19. Clones were read by immunoSEQ multiplex PCR, and TCRdb kept only the in-frame ones, dropping some. The sample carries about 130,000 clones, roughly three quarters recorded once. Input material: PBMCs or T cells enriched from blood (not recorded which). The receptors come from a woman aged 50 to 65 who had recovered from COVID-19.

The chain combines TRBV7-3 with TRBJ2-3, with D possibly TRBD1 on 6 matching bases. The CDR3 contains 14 residues. Germline V CDR1 and CDR2: SGHTA, FQGTGA. V was clipped by 2 bases and J by 2 bases, with 8 bases between them. CDR3 loop: CASSLGTPTDTQYF. CDR3 bases: TGTGCCAGCAGCTTAGGGACACCCACAGATACGCAGTATTTT. The variable domain in full, with the rest retrieved from reference TRBV7-3 and TRBJ2-3, is GAGVSQTPSNKVTEKGKYVELRCDPISGHTALYWYRQSLGQGPEFLIYFQGTGAADDSGLPNDRFFAVRPEGSVSTLKIQRTERGDSAVYLCASSLGTPTDTQYFGPGTRLTVL.

The chain couples TRBV5-6 to TRBJ2-7, with TRBD1 identical over 8 bases. From germline, CDR1 is SGHDT and CDR2 YYEEEE. V lost 5 bases to trimming and J lost 3 bases; unmatched junction nucleotides: 10. The length of the CDR3 is 15 residues. The CDR3 reads CASSPTGTGFYEQYF. As DNA, the CDR3 is TGTGCCAGCAGTCCAACCGGGACAGGATTCTACGAGCAGTACTTC. The complete variable domain, with remaining parts taken from reference TRBV5-6 and TRBJ2-7, reads DAGVTQSPTHLIKTRGQQVTLRCSPKSGHDTVSWYQQALGQGPQFIFQYYEEEERQRGNFPDRFSGHQFPNYSSELNVNALLLGDSALYLCASSPTGTGFYEQYFGPGTRLTVT.

This chain connects TRBV2 to TRBJ1-4, with 8 bases lining up with TRBD1. The germline CDR1 and CDR2 sequences are SNHLY and FYNNEI. The J segment lost 8 bases and the V segment lost 4 bases, leaving 3 bases of the junction unmatched. This CDR3 has 13 residues. The CDR3 region has the DNA TGTGCCAGCAGTGGGACAGGGAGCGAAAAACTGTTTTTT. It translates to CASSGTGSEKLFF.

This sequence joins TRBV6-6 and TRBJ1-5; tentative D call: TRBD1 (5 bases). Germline assignment: CDR1 MNHNY and CDR2 SVGAGI (reference sequence). The CDR3 totals 14 residues. Trimming stripped 5 bases from V and 3 bases from J, with 11 bases between. The CDR3 region is CASSPGQPNQPQHF. In DNA form, the CDR3 reads TGTGCCAGCAGTCCCGGACAACCCAATCAGCCCCAGCATTTT.

This chain joins TRBV7-3 and TRBJ1-1; weak D call: TRBD1 (5 bases). Trimming pared 1 base from V and 1 base from J, leaving 10 bases between. Germline V lookup: CDR1 SGHTA, CDR2 FQGTGA. The CDR3 length is 15 residues. The chain's CDR3 is CASSLMGRGNTEAFF. CDR3 bases: TGTGCCAGCAGCTTAATGGGTAGGGGGAACACTGAAGCTTTCTTT.

V and J are TRBV7-9 and TRBJ1-1; D gene ambiguous. From germline, CDR1 is SEHNR and CDR2 FQNEAQ (reference sequence). V lost 0 bases and J lost 7, with 12 bases in between. The CDR3 runs 14 residues. The CDR3 coding sequence is TGTGCCAGCAGCTTAGCGGTCGGGATTAATGAAGCTTTCTTT. This translates into CASSLAVGINEAFF.

The V and J genes are TRBV2 and TRBJ1-1, with D possibly being TRBD1 (5 bases). This CDR3 spans 15 amino acids. Trimming stripped 4 bases from V and 1 base from J, with 13 bases between. Germline CDR1 is SNHLY and CDR2 is FYNNEI. This CDR3 is CASSVMGRGNTEAFF. The CDR3 DNA follows: TGTGCCAGCAGTGTGATGGGGCGCGGGAACACTGAAGCTTTCTTT.

Many counts were recorded for this clone. The chain uses TRBV10-3 and TRBJ1-2; D may be TRBD1 (6 bases). Trimming stripped 4 bases from V and 3 bases from J, with 15 bases between. This CDR3 spans 15 amino acids. CDR1 ENHRY and CDR2 SYGVKD come from the germline V gene. The CDR3 nucleotides read TGTGCCATCAGTGTACCGACAGGTTTGGACTATGGCTACACCTTC. Encoded protein: CAISVPTGLDYGYTF.

The gene calls are TRBV3-1 (or the pseudogene TRBV3-2) and TRBJ2-1; 8 positions match TRBD1. This CDR3 comprises 15 residues. V trimming: 4 bases; J trimming: 6 bases; junction bases outside the gene matches: 8. Germline loops: CDR1 LGHDT, CDR2 YNNKEL (reference sequence). The CDR3 region is CASSPRTGFGNEQFF. CDR3 in DNA: TGTGCCAGCAGCCCCCGGACAGGGTTTGGCAATGAGCAGTTCTTC.

The rearrangement uses TRBV5-1 and TRBJ1-2; 8 positions match TRBD1. This CDR3 spans 15 amino acids. V was clipped by 0 bases and J by 7 bases; unmatched bases: 8. CDR1 and CDR2 (germline): SGHRS, YFSETQ. The CDR3 DNA sequence: TGCGCCAGCAGCTTGGGGTTGGGACAGGAGGCTGGCTACACCTTC. Translated: CASSLGLGQEAGYTF.

This chain uses TRBV28 with TRBJ1-2; a possible D gene is TRBD1 (6 bases). With 1 base removed from V and 4 bases from J, the gap between germline ends came to 10 bases. The CDR3 contains 14 residues. The germline V gene encodes CDR1 MDHEN and CDR2 SYDVKM. Written as DNA, the CDR3 is TGTGCCAGCAGTTTATTTTCAGGGGCCTATGGCTACACCTTC. Encoded protein: CASSLFSGAYGYTF.

This chain connects TRBV10-3 to TRBJ1-5, with 9 bases matching TRBD1. Germline V gives CDR1 ENHRY, CDR2 SYGVKD. This CDR3 is built from 15 residues. The ends lost 10 bases at V and 5 bases at J; junction bases unmatched: 12. CDR3 nucleotide sequence: TGTGCCACGGGAGATACAGGGGGCCAGTATCAGCCCCAGCATTTT. It encodes CATGDTGGQYQPQHF.

The chain couples TRBV20-1 to TRBJ2-1; 13 nucleotides agree with TRBD2. This CDR3 is 15 amino acids long. Germline V lookup: CDR1 DFQATT, CDR2 SNEGSKA (reference sequence). After removal of 3 bases from V and 7 bases from J, the junction contained 6 bases not matched to a gene. CDR3 sequence reads: CSASVRTSGGNEQFF. Written as DNA, the CDR3 is TGCAGTGCTAGTGTGAGGACTAGCGGGGGTAATGAGCAGTTCTTC.

J is TRBJ1-4 and V is TRBV28, with TRBD1 matching 8 bases. The CDR3 is made up of 16 amino acids. Germline V gene sequence: CDR1 MDHEN, CDR2 SYDVKM. The J segment lost 6 bases and the V segment lost 6 bases, leaving 12 bases of the junction unmatched. The CDR3 region is CASRDRVKGLDEKLFF. DNA of the CDR3: TGTGCCAGCAGGGACAGGGTGAAGGGGTTGGATGAAAAACTGTTTTTT.

The chain uses TRBV27 and TRBJ1-4; 7 nucleotides align to TRBD1. Germline V lookup: CDR1 MNHEY, CDR2 SMNVEV (reference sequence). V lost 3 bases and J lost 8; bases outside the gene matches: 6. The CDR3 has 14 residues. The CDR3 DNA follows: TGTGCCAGCAGTTTGAAGGGGGCTAGGGAAAAACTGTTTTTT. Translating it yields CASSLKGAREKLFF.

The chain is built from TRBV28 and TRBJ1-2, with TRBD1 identical over 11 bases. The V and J ends lost 4 bases and 5 bases, in that order; junction bases with no gene match: 9. The CDR3 length is 16 residues. CDR1 is MDHEN, CDR2 SYDVKM, per germline. CDR3 amino acids: CASSSHRTGGTYGYTF. In nucleotides, the CDR3 is TGTGCCAGCAGTTCCCATCGGACAGGGGGCACATATGGCTACACCTTC.

J is TRBJ1-6 and V is TRBV5-8; D gene uncertain. The CDR3 is 14 residues long. CDR1 is SGHTS, CDR2 YDEGEE, per germline. V shed 1 base and J shed 5 bases, with 7 bases lying between them. The chain's CDR3 is CASSLLRDNSPLHF. The DNA for the CDR3 is TGTGCCAGCAGCTTGCTCCGGGATAATTCACCCCTCCACTTT.

This clone has only a few counts. Here the CDR3 DNA reads TGTGCCAGCAGTCCACAGGCCAGGCTTCTCCGTGAAAAACTGTTTTTT. Residues: CASSPQARLLREKLFF. The rearrangement uses TRBV7-8 and TRBJ1-4, with D perhaps TRBD1 (5 bases). Looked up from germline, CDR1 is SGHVS and CDR2 is FQNEAQ. V lost 6 bases to trimming and J lost 7 bases, with 21 bases between them. The CDR3 has 16 residues. Drawing the rest from reference TRBV7-8 and TRBJ1-4, the complete variable domain is GAGVSQSPRYKVAKRGQDVALRCDPISGHVSLFWYQQALGQGPEFLTYFQNEAQLDKSGLPSDRFFAERPEGSVSTLKIQRTQQEDSAVYLCASSPQARLLREKLFFGSGTQLSVL.

This chain links TRBV30 with TRBJ2-7; TRBD2 might be the D (5 bases). V dropped 6 bases and J dropped 2 bases, with 17 bases sitting between them. CDR1 is GTSNPN, CDR2 SVGIG, per germline (reference sequence). The CDR3 sequence is 14 residues long. The CDR3 region is CACAPRDYPYEQYF. The CDR3 DNA reads as TGTGCCTGCGCCCCGAGGGATTACCCCTACGAGCAGTACTTC.

This clone came up once. The rearrangement joins TRBV7-9 to TRBJ2-5; D is perhaps TRBD1 (6 bases). This CDR3 is 13 amino acids long. Deletions cut 1 base from V and 5 bases from J, with 8 bases between. CDR1 and CDR2 (germline): SEHNR, FQNEAQ (reference sequence). Written as DNA, the CDR3 is TGTGCCAGCAGCTTAGTTGGGGGCGAGACCCAGTACTTC. It encodes CASSLVGGETQYF.

The CDR3 coding sequence is TGTGCCAGCAGCTCTAAACGTCCAGGGGAATTTGGTGAAGCTTTCTTT. Translated, it gives CASSSKRPGEFGEAFF. This chain joins TRBV5-5 and TRBJ1-1; D possibly corresponds to TRBD1 (6 bases). V was trimmed by 3 bases and J by 7 bases, leaving 22 bases between them. CDR1 SGHKS and CDR2 YYEKEE come from the germline V gene (reference sequence). CDR3 length: 16 residues.

V gene TRBV28 combines with J gene TRBJ2-1; the match to TRBD1 covers 8 bases. Germline assignment: CDR1 MDHEN and CDR2 SYDVKM. The CDR3 spans 13 residues. V lost 8 bases to trimming and J lost 5 bases; unmatched junction nucleotides: 5. The CDR3 nucleotides are TGTGCCAGCGTCAGGGGGCAAGACAATGAGCAGTTCTTC. It specifies CASVRGQDNEQFF.

The V gene is TRBV12-3 or TRBV12-4, the J gene TRBJ1-6, with TRBD1 as a possible D gene (6 bases). Trimming left V 6 bases short and J 6 bases short, with 9 bases between. There are 13 residues in the CDR3. The CDR3 loop reads CASRQGGNSPLHF. The CDR3 DNA reads TGTGCCAGCAGACAGGGCGGTAATTCACCCCTCCACTTT.

The sample holds a few counts of this clone. This chain joins TRBV5-1 and TRBJ1-1; 9 bases align to TRBD1. CDR3 length equals 13 residues. The junction had 5 bases not matched to a gene; V was cut back by 0 bases and J by 11 bases. CDR1 is SGHRS and CDR2 is YFSETQ in the germline V gene. This chain's CDR3 is CASSLETGGWAFF. The CDR3 DNA sequence: TGCGCCAGCAGCTTGGAGACAGGGGGATGGGCTTTCTTT.

This chain uses TRBV5-4 with TRBJ1-3; D unresolved. Per germline, CDR1 SGHNT and CDR2 YYREEE (reference sequence). V lost 5 bases, J lost 0 bases, and 15 bases lay in between. CDR3 size: 16 residues. The chain's CDR3 is CASSLPLSDSGNTIYF. The CDR3, as DNA: TGTGCCAGCAGTCTACCATTATCCGACTCTGGAAACACCATATATTTT.